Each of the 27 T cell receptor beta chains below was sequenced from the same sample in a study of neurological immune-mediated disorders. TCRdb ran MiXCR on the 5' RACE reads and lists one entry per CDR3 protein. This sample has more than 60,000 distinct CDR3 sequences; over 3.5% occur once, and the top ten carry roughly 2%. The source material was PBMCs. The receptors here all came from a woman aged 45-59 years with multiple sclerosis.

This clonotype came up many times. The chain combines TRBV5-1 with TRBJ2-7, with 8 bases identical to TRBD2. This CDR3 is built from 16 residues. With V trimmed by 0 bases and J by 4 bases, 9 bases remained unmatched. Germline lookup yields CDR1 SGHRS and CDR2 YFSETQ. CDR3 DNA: TGCGCCAGCAGCTTGGCAGTCGGTAGCGGGACTTACGAGCAGTACTTC. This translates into CASSLAVGSGTYEQYF.

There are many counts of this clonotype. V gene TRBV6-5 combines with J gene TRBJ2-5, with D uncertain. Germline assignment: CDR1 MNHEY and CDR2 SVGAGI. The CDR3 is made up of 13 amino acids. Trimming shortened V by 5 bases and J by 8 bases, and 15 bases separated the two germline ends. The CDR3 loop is CASSPVSTQTQYF. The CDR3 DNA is TGTGCCAGCAGTCCAGTCTCCACCCAAACCCAGTACTTC.

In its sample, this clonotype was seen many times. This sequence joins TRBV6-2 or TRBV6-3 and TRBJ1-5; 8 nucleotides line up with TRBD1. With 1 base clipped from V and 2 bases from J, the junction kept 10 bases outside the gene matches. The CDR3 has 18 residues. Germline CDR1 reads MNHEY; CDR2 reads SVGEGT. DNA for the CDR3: TGTGCCAGCAGTTACTTTGCAGGGGGCCTTATGGGCAATCAGCCCCAGCATTTT. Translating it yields CASSYFAGGLMGNQPQHF.

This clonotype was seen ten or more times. The CDR3 loop reads CASSSETGDGELFF. As DNA, the CDR3 is TGCGCCAGCAGCTCTGAGACAGGCGACGGGGAGCTGTTTTTT. V usage is TRBV5-1 and J usage is TRBJ2-2; possibly TRBD1 for D (6 bases). Germline V CDR1 and CDR2: SGHRS, YFSETQ. This CDR3 spans 14 amino acids. Trimming stripped 3 bases from V and 7 bases from J, with 13 bases between.

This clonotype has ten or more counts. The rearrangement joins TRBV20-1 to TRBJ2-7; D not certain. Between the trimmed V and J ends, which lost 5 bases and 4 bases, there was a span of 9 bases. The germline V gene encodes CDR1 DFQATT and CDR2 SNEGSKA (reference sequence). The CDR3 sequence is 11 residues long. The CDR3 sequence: CSASRTYEQYF. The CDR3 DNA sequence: TGCAGTGCTTCCAGAACGTACGAGCAGTACTTC.

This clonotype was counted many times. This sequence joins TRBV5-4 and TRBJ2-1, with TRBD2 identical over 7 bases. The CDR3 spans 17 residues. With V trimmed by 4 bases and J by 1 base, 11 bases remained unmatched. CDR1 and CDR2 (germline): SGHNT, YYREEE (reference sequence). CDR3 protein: CASSHRRLAVSYNEQFF. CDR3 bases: TGTGCCAGCAGCCACCGGAGGCTAGCGGTGTCCTACAATGAGCAGTTCTTC.

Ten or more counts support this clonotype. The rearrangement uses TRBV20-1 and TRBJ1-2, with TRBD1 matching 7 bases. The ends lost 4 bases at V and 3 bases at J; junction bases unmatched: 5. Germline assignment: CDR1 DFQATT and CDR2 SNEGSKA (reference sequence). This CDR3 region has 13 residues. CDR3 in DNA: TGCAGTGCTAAAGAAGGGACAGACTATGGCTACACCTTC. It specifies CSAKEGTDYGYTF.

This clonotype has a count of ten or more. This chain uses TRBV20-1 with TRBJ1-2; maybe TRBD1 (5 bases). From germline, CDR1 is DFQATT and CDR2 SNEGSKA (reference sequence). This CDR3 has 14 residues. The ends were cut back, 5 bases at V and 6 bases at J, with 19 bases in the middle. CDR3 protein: CSARSRRGSDGYTF. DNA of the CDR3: TGCAGTGCTCGGAGTAGGAGGGGATCTGATGGCTACACCTTC.

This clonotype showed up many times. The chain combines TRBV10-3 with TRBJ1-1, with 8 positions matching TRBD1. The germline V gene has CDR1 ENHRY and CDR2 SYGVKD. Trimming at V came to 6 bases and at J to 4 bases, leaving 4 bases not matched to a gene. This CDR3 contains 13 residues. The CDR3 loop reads CAIRATGGTEAFF. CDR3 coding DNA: TGTGCCATCAGGGCCACAGGGGGCACTGAAGCTTTCTTT.

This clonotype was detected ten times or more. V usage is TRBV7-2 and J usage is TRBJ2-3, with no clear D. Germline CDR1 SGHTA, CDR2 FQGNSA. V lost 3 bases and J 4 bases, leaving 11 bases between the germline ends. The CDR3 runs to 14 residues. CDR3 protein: CASSFRVESDTQYF. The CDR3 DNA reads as TGTGCCAGCAGCTTTAGAGTGGAGTCAGATACGCAGTATTTT.

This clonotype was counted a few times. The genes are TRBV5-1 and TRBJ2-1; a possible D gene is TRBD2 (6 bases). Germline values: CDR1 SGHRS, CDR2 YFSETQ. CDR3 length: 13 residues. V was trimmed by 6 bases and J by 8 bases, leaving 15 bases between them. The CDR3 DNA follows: TGCGCCAGCAAAGATTTCGGGGGATATGAGCAGTTCTTC. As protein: CASKDFGGYEQFF.

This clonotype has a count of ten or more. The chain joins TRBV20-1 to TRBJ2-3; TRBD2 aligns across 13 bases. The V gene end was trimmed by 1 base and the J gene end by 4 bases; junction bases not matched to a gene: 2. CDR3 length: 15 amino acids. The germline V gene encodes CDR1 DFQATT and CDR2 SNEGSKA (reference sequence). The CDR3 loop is CSARGTSGSSDTQYF. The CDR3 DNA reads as TGCAGTGCTAGAGGGACTAGCGGGAGTTCAGATACGCAGTATTTT.

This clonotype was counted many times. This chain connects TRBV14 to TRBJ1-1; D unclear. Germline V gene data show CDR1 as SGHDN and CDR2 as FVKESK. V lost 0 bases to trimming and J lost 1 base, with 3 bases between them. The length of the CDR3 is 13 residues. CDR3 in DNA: TGTGCCAGCAGCCAAGACCAGAACACTGAAGCTTTCTTT. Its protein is CASSQDQNTEAFF.

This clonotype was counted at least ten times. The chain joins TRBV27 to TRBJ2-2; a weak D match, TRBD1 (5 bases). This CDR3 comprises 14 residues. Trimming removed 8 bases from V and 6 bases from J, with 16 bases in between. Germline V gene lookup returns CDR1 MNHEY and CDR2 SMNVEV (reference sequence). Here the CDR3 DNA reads TGTGCCAGCGGTAGTTCGTTGGGGCCCGGGGAGCTGTTTTTT. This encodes CASGSSLGPGELFF.

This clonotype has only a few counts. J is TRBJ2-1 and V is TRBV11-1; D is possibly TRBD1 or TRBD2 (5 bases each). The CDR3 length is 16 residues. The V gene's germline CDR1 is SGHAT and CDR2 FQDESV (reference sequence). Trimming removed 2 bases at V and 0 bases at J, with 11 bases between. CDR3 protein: CASSLTTGLSYNEQFF. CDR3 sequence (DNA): TGTGCCAGCAGCTTAACAACAGGACTCTCCTACAATGAGCAGTTCTTC. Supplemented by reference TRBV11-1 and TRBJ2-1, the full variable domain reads EAEVAQSPRYKITEKSQAVAFWCDPISGHATLYWYRQILGQGPELLVQFQDESVVDDSQLPKDRFSAERLKGVDSTLKIQPAELGDSAMYLCASSLTTGLSYNEQFFGPGTRLTVL.

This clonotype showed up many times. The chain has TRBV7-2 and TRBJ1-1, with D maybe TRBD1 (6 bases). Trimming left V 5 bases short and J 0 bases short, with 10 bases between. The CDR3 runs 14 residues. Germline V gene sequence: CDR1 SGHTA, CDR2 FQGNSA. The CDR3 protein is CASSRTAMNTEAFF. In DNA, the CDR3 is TGTGCCAGCAGCAGGACAGCAATGAACACTGAAGCTTTCTTT.

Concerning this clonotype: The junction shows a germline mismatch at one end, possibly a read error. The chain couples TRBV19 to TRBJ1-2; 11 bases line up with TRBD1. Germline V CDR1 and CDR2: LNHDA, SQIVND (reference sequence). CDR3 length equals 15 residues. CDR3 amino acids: CASSIGQGAAYGYTF. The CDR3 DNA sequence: TGTGCCAGTAGTATTGGACAGGGGGCTGCCTATGGTTACACCTTC.

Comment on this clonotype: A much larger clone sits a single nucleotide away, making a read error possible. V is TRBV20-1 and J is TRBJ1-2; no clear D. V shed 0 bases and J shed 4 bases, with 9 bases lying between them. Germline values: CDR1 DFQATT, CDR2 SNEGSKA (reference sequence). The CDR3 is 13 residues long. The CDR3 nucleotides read TGCAGTGCTAGAGATCCGCAGATCTATGGCTACACCTTC. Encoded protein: CSARDPQIYGYTF.

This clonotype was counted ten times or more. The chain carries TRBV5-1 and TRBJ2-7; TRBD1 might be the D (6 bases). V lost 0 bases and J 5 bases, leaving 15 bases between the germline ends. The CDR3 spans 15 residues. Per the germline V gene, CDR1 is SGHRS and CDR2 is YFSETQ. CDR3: CASSLAVGGIDEQYF. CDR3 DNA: TGCGCCAGCAGCTTGGCCGTTGGGGGCATCGACGAGCAGTACTTC.

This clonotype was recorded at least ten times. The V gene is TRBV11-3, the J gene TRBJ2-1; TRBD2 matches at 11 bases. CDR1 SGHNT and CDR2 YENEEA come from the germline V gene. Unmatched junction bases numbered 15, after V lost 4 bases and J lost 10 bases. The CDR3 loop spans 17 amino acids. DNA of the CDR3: TGTGCCAGCAGCTCAGGGGCCCTAGCGGGAGGCCTCGAGGAGCAGTTCTTC. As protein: CASSSGALAGGLEEQFF. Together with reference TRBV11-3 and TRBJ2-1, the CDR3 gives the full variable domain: EAGVVQSPRYKIIEKKQPVAFWCNPISGHNTLYWYLQNLGQGPELLIRYENEEAVDDSQLPKDRFSAERLKGVDSTLKIQPAELGDSAVYLCASSSGALAGGLEEQFFGPGTRLTVL.

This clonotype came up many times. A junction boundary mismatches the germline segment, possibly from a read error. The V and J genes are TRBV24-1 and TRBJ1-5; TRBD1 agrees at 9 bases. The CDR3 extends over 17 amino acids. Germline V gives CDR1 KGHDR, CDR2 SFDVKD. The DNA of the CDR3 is TGTGCCACCAGTGACTCCGGGACAGGGTTCCGCAACCAGCCCCAGCATTTT. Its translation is CATSDSGTGFRNQPQHF.

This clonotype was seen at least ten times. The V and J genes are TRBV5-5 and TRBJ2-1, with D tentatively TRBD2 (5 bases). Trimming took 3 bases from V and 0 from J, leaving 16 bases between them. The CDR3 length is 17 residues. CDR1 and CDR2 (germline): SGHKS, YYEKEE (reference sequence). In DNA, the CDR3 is TGTGCCAGCAGCTCGGTAGCGCCCGAAAGCTCCTACAATGAGCAGTTCTTC. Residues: CASSSVAPESSYNEQFF.

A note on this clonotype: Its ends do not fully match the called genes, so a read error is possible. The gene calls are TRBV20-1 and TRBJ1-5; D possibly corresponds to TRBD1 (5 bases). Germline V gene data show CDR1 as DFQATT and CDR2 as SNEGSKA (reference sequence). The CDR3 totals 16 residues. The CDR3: CSARVVGEVSNQPQNF. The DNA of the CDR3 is TGCAGTGCTAGAGTGGTGGGGGAGGTGAGCAATCAGCCCCAGAATTTT.

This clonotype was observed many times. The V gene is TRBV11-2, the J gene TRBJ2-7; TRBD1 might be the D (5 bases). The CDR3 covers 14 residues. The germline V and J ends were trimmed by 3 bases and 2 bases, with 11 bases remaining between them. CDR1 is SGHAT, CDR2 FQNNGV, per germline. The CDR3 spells CASSLAQGPYEQYF. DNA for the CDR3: TGTGCCAGCAGCTTGGCGCAGGGTCCCTACGAGCAGTACTTC.

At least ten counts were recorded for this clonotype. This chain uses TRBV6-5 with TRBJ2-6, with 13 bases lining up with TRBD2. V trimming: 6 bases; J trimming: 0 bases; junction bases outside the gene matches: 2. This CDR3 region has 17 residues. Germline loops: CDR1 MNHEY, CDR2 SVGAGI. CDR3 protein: CASRGLAGVSGANVLTF. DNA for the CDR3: TGTGCCAGCAGAGGACTAGCGGGGGTCTCTGGGGCCAACGTCCTGACTTTC.

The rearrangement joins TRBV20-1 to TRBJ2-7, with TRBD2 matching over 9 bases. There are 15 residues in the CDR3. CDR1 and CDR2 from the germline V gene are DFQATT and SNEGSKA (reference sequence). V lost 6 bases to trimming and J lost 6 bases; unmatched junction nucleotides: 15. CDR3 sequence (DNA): TGCAGTGCACCTACTTTAGCGGGAGACACGGGCGAGCAGTACTTC. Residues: CSAPTLAGDTGEQYF.

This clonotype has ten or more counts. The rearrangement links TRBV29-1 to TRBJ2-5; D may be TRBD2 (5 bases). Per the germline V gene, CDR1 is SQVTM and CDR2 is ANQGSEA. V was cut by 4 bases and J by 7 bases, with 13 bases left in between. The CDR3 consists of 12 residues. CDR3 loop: CSVGRHGGTQYF. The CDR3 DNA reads TGCAGCGTTGGAAGACACGGAGGGACCCAGTACTTC.